The text below deals with one T cell receptor (beta chain). This CDR3 is 15 amino acids long. V lost 4 bases, J lost 4 bases, and 19 bases lay in between. Germline CDR1 and CDR2: SQVTM and ANQGSEA. Produced via immunoSEQ multiplex PCR; TCRdb's table is partial and in-frame only. The sample carries around 34,000 clones, approximately 90% recorded once. The entry originates in a study of T cell changes during pregnancy in multiple sclerosis. This TCR derives from a female donor with multiple sclerosis, enrolled in a pregnancy study. Sequences were derived from CD8+ T cells from peripheral blood mononuclear cells, sampled before pregnancy. The chain has TRBV29-1 and TRBJ1-1; D remains ambiguous. This CDR3 reads CSVAIDGFSGTEAFF. The DNA of the CDR3 is TGCAGCGTTGCCATAGACGGCTTTAGCGGCACTGAAGCTTTCTTT.